This T cell receptor beta chain was sequenced for a study of T-cell reconstitution after alpha-beta-depleted transplantation in children. Unique molecular identifiers featured in how the TCRbeta library was prepared. TCRdb called the PCR reads again in MiXCR, with one record for every CDR3 protein. The data hold about 420,000 distinct CDR3 sequences, with approximately 10% observed a single time. The sample in question was PBMCs from the stem cell graft donor, obtained from the stem cell graft. The receptor's source is a human donor who donated a stem cell graft to a child with acute myeloid leukemia.

Written as DNA, the CDR3 is TGCAGTGCTAGAGGCCGAATAGGGGGCAACGAGCAGTACTTC. Residues: CSARGRIGGNEQYF. The chain uses TRBV20-1 and TRBJ2-7, with 7 bases fitting TRBD1. Trimming at V came to 1 base and at J to 5 bases, leaving 8 bases not matched to a gene. CDR3 size: 14 residues. The germline gives CDR1 DFQATT, CDR2 SNEGSKA (reference sequence).